These 20 T cell receptor beta chains share one sample of origin, sequenced in a study of memory CD4+ T cells and cytomegalovirus serostatus. The sort gate was single viable CD3+CD4+CD8-CD45RO+ cells for memory CD4+ T cells. The method was immunoSEQ multiplex PCR; TCRdb's version includes in-frame clones alone and lacks a portion of them. The top ten clones hold about 0.9% of a sample with roughly 64,000 clones, roughly four fifths of them seen once. Sample: memory CD4+ T cells from blood. Source of these receptors: an adult in good health and CMV-seronegative.

The chain links TRBV5-1 to TRBJ2-2; 8 bases are shared with TRBD2. Trimming took 4 bases from V and 2 from J; bases not matched to a gene: 4. The germline V gene encodes CDR1 SGHRS and CDR2 YFSETQ. The CDR3 loop spans 15 amino acids. In DNA, the CDR3 is TGCGCCAGCAGCATACTAGCGGATAACACCGGGGAGCTGTTTTTT. Amino acid sequence: CASSILADNTGELFF.

The chain carries TRBV7-9 and TRBJ1-1, with D hard to call. V lost 4 bases to trimming and J lost 2 bases, with 5 bases between them. The germline CDR1 and CDR2 sequences are SEHNR and FQNEAQ (reference sequence). The CDR3 totals 12 residues. Here the CDR3 DNA reads TGTGCCAGCAGCTCGGCAAACACTGAAGCTTTCTTT. The encoded protein is CASSSANTEAFF.

The table lists this clone with a few counts. The chain couples TRBV27 to TRBJ1-2; TRBD1 matches 8 bases. This CDR3 is 13 amino acids long. CDR1 is MNHEY, CDR2 SMNVEV, per germline (reference sequence). The junction had 3 bases not matched to a gene; V was cut back by 3 bases and J by 6 bases. Here the CDR3 reads CASSFRDRNGYTF. In DNA form, the CDR3 reads TGTGCCAGCAGTTTCCGGGACAGGAATGGCTACACCTTC.

The rearrangement links TRBV10-3 to TRBJ2-7; no clear D. Germline CDR1 reads ENHRY; CDR2 reads SYGVKD. V gave up 4 bases and J gave up 7 bases, with 14 bases separating them. The length of the CDR3 is 13 residues. This CDR3 reads CAISVPGEMEQYF. The CDR3 coding sequence is TGTGCCATCAGTGTTCCGGGTGAGATGGAGCAGTACTTC.

The chain couples TRBV18 to TRBJ1-2; tentative D call: TRBD1 (5 bases). Germline V gene lookup returns CDR1 KGHSH and CDR2 LQKENI. V dropped 3 bases and J dropped 10 bases, with 15 bases sitting between them. This CDR3 has 13 amino acids. The DNA for the CDR3 is TGTGCCAGCTCACCCGCTAGACAGATGGACTACACCTTC. It translates to CASSPARQMDYTF.

This clone rates as medium-sized (0.01 to 0.1%). This chain joins TRBV29-1 and TRBJ1-2; D not certain. CDR3 length equals 13 residues. Germline CDR1 reads SQVTM; CDR2 reads ANQGSEA. Trimming cost V 4 bases and J 2 bases, with 11 bases left between them. The CDR3 nucleotides are TGCAGCGTTGTTCCGGGGAGGAACTATGGCTACACCTTC. This sequence encodes CSVVPGRNYGYTF.

To note about this clone: Other nucleotide sequences from this sample produce the same CDR3. CDR3 DNA: TGTGCCAGCTCACCCGGGCAAAACTACGAGCAGTACTTC. It codes for CASSPGQNYEQYF. The V and J genes are TRBV18 and TRBJ2-7, with unresolved D. The germline V and J ends were trimmed by 3 bases and 3 bases, with 9 bases remaining between them. This CDR3 spans 13 amino acids. From germline, CDR1 is KGHSH and CDR2 LQKENI.

This clone has just a few counts. The chain employs TRBV5-1 and TRBJ1-1, with a possible D match to TRBD1 (5 bases). Looked up from germline, CDR1 is SGHRS and CDR2 is YFSETQ. V was clipped by 9 bases and J by 0 bases, with 15 bases between them. This CDR3 comprises 14 residues. CDR3: CATSSGGMNTEAFF. The CDR3 DNA is TGCGCCACATCATCCGGGGGAATGAACACTGAAGCTTTCTTT. Full variable domain (outside the CDR3, taken from reference TRBV5-1 and TRBJ1-1): KAGVTQTPRYLIKTRGQQVTLSCSPISGHRSVSWYQQTPGQGLQFLFEYFSETQRNKGNFPGRFSGRQFSNSRSEMNVSTLELGDSALYLCATSSGGMNTEAFFGQGTRLTVV.

With regard to this clone: Other DNA sequences from this sample encode an identical CDR3 as well. CDR3 nucleotides: TGTGCCAGCAGCTTAGCGGCGACTCGGGAGACCCAGTACTTC. Its translation is CASSLAATRETQYF. V gene TRBV7-2 combines with J gene TRBJ2-5; D gene uncertain. Trimming removed 0 bases from V and 5 bases from J, with 10 bases in between. The CDR3 is 14 amino acids. CDR1 and CDR2 (germline): SGHTA, FQGNSA.

This rearrangement joins TRBV10-2 to TRBJ1-3; TRBD1 aligns across 7 bases. The CDR3 consists of 17 residues. The germline gives CDR1 WSHSY, CDR2 SAAADI. After removal of 0 bases from V and 0 bases from J, the junction contained 5 bases not matched to a gene. In DNA, the CDR3 is TGCGCCAGCAGTGAGTCCTCGGGACAGAGCTCTGGAAACACCATATATTTT. Its translation is CASSESSGQSSGNTIYF.

This clone has a single count. The chain uses TRBV7-3 and TRBJ2-2; 10 positions match TRBD1. V gave up 5 bases and J gave up 6 bases; unmatched junction bases: 9. CDR1 and CDR2 from the germline V gene are SGHTA and FQGTGA. The CDR3 covers 16 residues. DNA for the CDR3: TGTGCCAGCAGCGGTTCAGGGACAGGGGTCCCCGGGGAGCTGTTTTTT. Translation gives CASSGSGTGVPGELFF.

The genes are TRBV5-6 and TRBJ2-7, with 10 nucleotides matching TRBD2. The CDR3 contains 15 residues. V shed 3 bases, J shed 3 bases, and the junction held 6 bases outside the gene matches. The germline gives CDR1 SGHDT, CDR2 YYEEEE. CDR3 DNA: TGTGCCAGCAGCTCCAGAGCGGGAGGGAACTACGAGCAGTACTTC. Translating it yields CASSSRAGGNYEQYF.

This chain connects TRBV9 to TRBJ1-4; weak D call: TRBD1 (5 bases). Germline V lookup: CDR1 SGDLS, CDR2 YYNGEE. The CDR3 contains 14 residues. Trimming left V 3 bases short and J 2 bases short, with 8 bases between. The CDR3: CASSAGFTNEKLFF. The CDR3 DNA follows: TGTGCCAGCAGCGCAGGGTTCACTAATGAAAAACTGTTTTTT. Variable domain in full (rest from reference TRBV9 and TRBJ1-4): DSGVTQTPKHLITATGQRVTLRCSPRSGDLSVYWYQQSLDQGLQFLIQYYNGEERAKGNILERFSAQQFPDLHSELNLSSLELGDSALYFCASSAGFTNEKLFFGSGTQLSVL.

This chain uses TRBV7-3 with TRBJ2-6; D is perhaps TRBD1 (5 bases). The V and J ends lost 5 bases and 4 bases respectively, with 18 bases between them. CDR1 SGHTA and CDR2 FQGTGA come from the germline V gene. The CDR3 is made up of 17 amino acids. DNA for the CDR3: TGTGCCAGCAGCGCCAGACAGACTTTATCCGGGGCCAACGTCCTGACTTTC. Its translation: CASSARQTLSGANVLTF.

Only a few counts were recorded for this clone. The chain is built from TRBV29-1 and TRBJ2-7; D may match TRBD1 or TRBD2 (5 bases each). Germline V CDR1 and CDR2: SQVTM, ANQGSEA. Deletions cut 3 bases from V and 7 bases from J, with 16 bases between. This CDR3 has 13 amino acids. The CDR3 region is CSVETWERGEQYF. The CDR3, as DNA: TGCAGCGTTGAGACTTGGGAGAGGGGAGAGCAGTACTTC.

The rearrangement joins TRBV7-2 to TRBJ2-2, with D tentatively TRBD2 (5 bases). This CDR3 spans 15 amino acids. Trimming took off 0 bases at V and 7 bases at J, with 12 bases between the two ends. CDR1 is SGHTA and CDR2 is FQGNSA in the germline V gene. CDR3 bases: TGTGCCAGCAGCTTAGCGCGCGGGTACGGCGGGGAGCTGTTTTTT. Its translation is CASSLARGYGGELFF.

This clone occurred a few times. This rearrangement joins TRBV29-1 to TRBJ2-5; weak D call: TRBD1 (6 bases). Between the trimmed V and J ends, which lost 0 bases and 9 bases, there was a span of 14 bases. Germline V gene data show CDR1 as SQVTM and CDR2 as ANQGSEA. The CDR3 length is 13 residues. For the CDR3, the DNA is TGCAGCGTTGAAGAGGCACAGGGATTAGCCCAGTACTTC. It translates to CSVEEAQGLAQYF.

The table lists this clone with many counts. The rearrangement links TRBV21-1 to TRBJ1-4. TRBV21-1 is listed as a pseudogene. This CDR3 is built from 16 residues. CDR3 region: CASSLVPSVPNEKLFF. The CDR3 DNA reads TGTGCCAGCAGCCTTGTCCCGTCCGTGCCCAATGAAAAACTGTTTTTT.

CDR3 residues: CASSPPGSSGNTIYF. For the CDR3, the DNA is TGCGCCAGCAGCCCCCCCGGCTCCTCTGGAAACACCATATATTTT. The chain combines TRBV5-1 with TRBJ1-3, with no clear D. V was clipped by 4 bases and J by 0 bases, with 11 bases between them. Looked up from germline, CDR1 is SGHRS and CDR2 is YFSETQ. This CDR3 region has 15 residues.

This sequence joins TRBV14 and TRBJ1-1; no definite D call. Trimming left V 0 bases short and J 8 bases short, with 13 bases between. The germline V gene has CDR1 SGHDN and CDR2 FVKESK. CDR3 length: 14 amino acids. In nucleotides, the CDR3 is TGTGCCAGCAGCCAAGATTGGCAGGCGGCGGAAGCTTTCTTT. Translating it yields CASSQDWQAAEAFF.